This section outlines one T cell receptor (beta chain) sequence together with its context. The record originates from a study of blood T cell repertoires in COVID-19. About the research overall: Samples representing acute and convalescent COVID-19 were sourced from the United States, Italy and Spain.

Trimming took 2 bases from V and 5 from J; bases not matched to a gene: 6. The length of the CDR3 is 15 residues. Germline CDR1 is MDHEN and CDR2 is SYDVKM. Donors were grouped by their self-reported clinical history. Recovered Cohort 3 donors showed two negative PCRs, clearance, or symptom resolution. Measured with immunoSEQ multiplex PCR; TCRdb has only the in-frame clones, and not every one. Here the sample spans around 430,000 clones, 80% to 90% being singletons. The sequenced sample was PBMCs or T cells enriched from blood (not recorded which). The V call is TRBV28, the J call TRBJ1-2; 9 bases line up with TRBD1. The source of this sequence is a woman aged 50 to 60 who had recovered from COVID-19. The CDR3 spells CASSLGGQGTYGYTF. The DNA for the CDR3 is TGTGCCAGCAGTTTAGGGGGACAGGGTACTTATGGCTACACCTTC.